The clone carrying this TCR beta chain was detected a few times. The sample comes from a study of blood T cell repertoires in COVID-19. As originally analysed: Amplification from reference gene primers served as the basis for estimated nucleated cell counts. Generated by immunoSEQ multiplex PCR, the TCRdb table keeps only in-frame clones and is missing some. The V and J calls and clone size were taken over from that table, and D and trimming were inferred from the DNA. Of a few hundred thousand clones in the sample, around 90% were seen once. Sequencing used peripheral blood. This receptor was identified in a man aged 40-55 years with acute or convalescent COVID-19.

CDR3 nucleotide sequence: TGTGCCAGCAGCCCGGCCGGGACACCTAATGAAAAACTGTTTTTT. Encoded protein: CASSPAGTPNEKLFF. The chain is built from TRBV4-2 and TRBJ1-4; D may be TRBD1 (6 bases). The CDR3 runs 15 residues. V lost 4 bases and J 3 bases, leaving 12 bases between the germline ends. Germline V lookup: CDR1 LGHNA, CDR2 YNFKEQ.